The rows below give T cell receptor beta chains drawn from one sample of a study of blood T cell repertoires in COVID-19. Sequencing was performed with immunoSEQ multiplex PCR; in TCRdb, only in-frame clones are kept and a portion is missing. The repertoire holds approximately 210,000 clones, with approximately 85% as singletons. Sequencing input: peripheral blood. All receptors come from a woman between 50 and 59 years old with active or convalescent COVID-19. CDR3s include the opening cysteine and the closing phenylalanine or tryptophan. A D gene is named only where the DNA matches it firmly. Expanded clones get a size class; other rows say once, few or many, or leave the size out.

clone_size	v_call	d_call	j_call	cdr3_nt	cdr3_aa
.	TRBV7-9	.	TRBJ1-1	TGTGCCAGCATCGACAGTATCATGGGGAACACTGAAGCTTTCTTT	CASIDSIMGNTEAFF
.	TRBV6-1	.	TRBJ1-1	TGTGCCAGCAGTGATCCGGGACAGAACACTGAAGCTTTCTTT	CASSDPGQNTEAFF
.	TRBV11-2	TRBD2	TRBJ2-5	TGTGCCAGCAGCTCGGGGGGGCTAGCGGGCCTTGAGACCCAGTACTTC	CASSSGGLAGLETQYF
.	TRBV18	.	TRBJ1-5	TGTGCCAGCTCCCCGGGCGGGGGGCCAGGCAATCAGCCCCAGCATTTT	CASSPGGGPGNQPQHF
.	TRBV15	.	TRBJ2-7	TGTGCCACCAGCAGAGATAGGCTAGTTGTCGGCGAGCAGTACTTC	CATSRDRLVVGEQYF
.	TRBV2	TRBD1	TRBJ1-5	TGTGCCAGCAGCAGGGGGTCAGGGTCGATGAGCAATCAGCCCCAGCATTTT	CASSRGSGSMSNQPQHF
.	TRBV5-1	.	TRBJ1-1	TGCGCCAGCAGCTTGGTATCCGGGGGCACTGAAGCTTTCTTT	CASSLVSGGTEAFF
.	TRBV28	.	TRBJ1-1	TGTGCCAGCAGCAACGCATACATGAACACTGAAGCTTTCTTT	CASSNAYMNTEAFF
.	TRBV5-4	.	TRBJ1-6	TGTGCCAGCAGCCCTGACGACAGAGATAGTTCACCCCTCCACTTT	CASSPDDRDSSPLHF
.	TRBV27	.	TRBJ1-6	TGTGCCAGCACCTACAGAAGCTCCTATAATTCACCCCTCCACTTT	CASTYRSSYNSPLHF
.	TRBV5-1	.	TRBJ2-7	TGCGCCAGCAGCTCCTATGCCGGGACAACCTACGAGCAGTACTTC	CASSSYAGTTYEQYF
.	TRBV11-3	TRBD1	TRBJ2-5	TGTGCCAGCAGCCCAGGGACAGGGGCCTCCCCCGGCCAAGAGACCCAGTACTTC	CASSPGTGASPGQETQYF
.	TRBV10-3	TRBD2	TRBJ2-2	TGTGCCATCAGAACTAGCGGGTCCACCTCGAACACCGGGGAGCTGTTTTTT	CAIRTSGSTSNTGELFF
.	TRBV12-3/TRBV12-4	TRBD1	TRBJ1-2	TGTGCCAGCAGTCAGAGACAGGGATATGGCTACACCTTC	CASSQRQGYGYTF
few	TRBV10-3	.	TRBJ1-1	TGTGCCATCAGTGGGACAGACACGAACACTGAAGCTTTCTTT	CAISGTDTNTEAFF